These T cell receptor beta chains were read from a single sample in a study of CD8 T cells in ankylosing spondylitis. TCRdb re-derived calls from the 5' RACE reads in MiXCR, one entry per CDR3 protein. The repertoire consists of approximately 400,000 distinct CDR3 sequences, with 15% to 20% occurring once and the leading ten covering approximately 0.93%. What was sequenced was blood, either unsorted or a sorted T cell fraction (not recorded which). These receptors all come from a male donor with ankylosing spondylitis. Each CDR3 is given with its conserved first and last residue. A D gene is named only where the DNA matches it firmly. Only part of the rows carry a size: once, few, many, or a class if the clone is expanded.

J,V,D,size,CDR3,DNA
TRBJ2-7,TRBV10-3,.,many,CAISQWAKVGYEQYF,TGTGCCATCAGTCAGTGGGCGAAAGTAGGCTACGAGCAGTACTTC
TRBJ2-7,TRBV28,TRBD2,.,CASSLFSSGSSEQYF,TGTGCCAGCAGTTTATTTTCCAGCGGGAGTTCCGAGCAGTACTTC
TRBJ1-2,TRBV6-5,.,.,CASSYQGRDYGYTF,TGTGCCAGCAGTTACCAGGGGCGCGACTATGGCTACACCTTC
TRBJ2-4,TRBV20-1,.,.,CSATSGTSPKNIQYF,TGCAGTGCTACTTCCGGGACCTCACCTAAAAACATTCAGTACTTC
TRBJ1-6,TRBV5-1,TRBD1,few,CASSPTGGKSPLHF,TGCGCCAGCAGCCCTACAGGGGGCAAATCACCCCTCCACTTT
TRBJ1-3,TRBV6-5,.,.,CASSSDRSGNTIYF,TGTGCCAGCAGTTCGGACAGATCTGGAAACACCATATATTTT
TRBJ2-1,TRBV7-9,TRBD2,few,CASSLDRGGYNEQFF,TGTGCCAGCAGCTTAGACCGCGGGGGGTACAATGAGCAGTTCTTC
TRBJ2-2,TRBV29-1,.,many,CSVADRGNTGELFF,TGCAGCGTTGCTGATAGAGGAAACACCGGGGAGCTGTTTTTT
TRBJ2-2,TRBV4-2,TRBD2,few,CASSQGLAGGRSGELFF,TGTGCCAGCAGCCAAGGACTAGCGGGAGGGCGTTCCGGGGAGCTGTTTTTT
TRBJ1-2,TRBV7-9,TRBD1,.,CASSVHDIGTALYGYTF,TGTGCCAGCAGCGTGCATGATATCGGGACAGCACTATATGGCTACACCTTC
TRBJ1-4,TRBV20-1,.,few,CSASAAAGEKLFF,TGCAGTGCTAGTGCGGCCGCGGGTGAAAAACTGTTTTTT
TRBJ1-3,TRBV7-2,.,.,CASSSQLGNTIYF,TGTGCCAGCAGTTCACAGCTTGGAAACACCATATATTTT
TRBJ2-1,TRBV11-2,TRBD2,.,CASSTTGTSGTEQFF,TGTGCCAGCAGCACAACCGGGACTAGCGGGACTGAGCAGTTCTTC
TRBJ2-3,TRBV10-3,TRBD2,.,CAIRPTSGTDTQYF,TGTGCCATCAGACCGACTAGCGGCACAGATACGCAGTATTTT
TRBJ1-5,TRBV4-1,.,.,CASSPGLENQPQHF,TGCGCCAGCAGCCCGGGACTGGAGAATCAGCCCCAGCATTTT
TRBJ2-3,TRBV20-1,.,few,CSASNGPYTQYF,TGCAGTGCTAGTAATGGGCCCTATACGCAGTATTTT
TRBJ2-4,TRBV12-3/TRBV12-4,.,.,CASSPRTAAKNIQYF,TGTGCCAGCAGTCCCCGGACTGCAGCCAAAAACATTCAGTACTTC
TRBJ1-3,TRBV20-1,TRBD1,many,CSARDPGQGGGNTIYF,TGCAGTGCTAGAGATCCGGGACAGGGAGGGGGAAACACCATATATTTT
TRBJ2-1,TRBV7-8,TRBD2,.,CASSSWTSGNNEQFF,TGTGCCAGCAGCTCCTGGACTAGCGGCAACAATGAGCAGTTCTTC
TRBJ2-5,TRBV18,.,.,CASSPNDRLKGTQYF,TGTGCCAGCTCACCGAATGACAGGTTGAAGGGGACCCAGTACTTC
TRBJ1-1,TRBV18,.,.,CASSPGPYTEAFF,TGTGCCAGCTCACCAGGCCCTTACACTGAAGCTTTCTTT
TRBJ2-2,TRBV29-1,.,many,CSVERYTGELFF,TGCAGCGTTGAGAGGTACACCGGGGAGCTGTTTTTT
TRBJ1-1,TRBV20-1,.,.,CSALPSLNTEAFF,TGCAGTGCTCTTCCCTCCCTCAACACTGAAGCTTTCTTT
TRBJ1-2,TRBV20-1,TRBD1,few,CSADRDWDGGYTF,TGCAGTGCCGACAGGGATTGGGATGGTGGCTACACCTTC
TRBJ1-4,TRBV5-1,.,.,CASSTGPTSNEKLFF,TGCGCCAGCAGCACCGGGCCGACATCTAATGAAAAACTGTTTTTT
TRBJ1-3,TRBV12-3/TRBV12-4,TRBD1,few,CASRSTGSGNTIYF,TGTGCCAGCAGGTCGACAGGGTCTGGAAACACCATATATTTT
TRBJ1-1,TRBV7-6,TRBD1,.,CASSSRGTGYTEAFF,TGTGCCAGCAGCTCCAGGGGGACAGGGTACACTGAAGCTTTCTTT
TRBJ2-1,TRBV4-1,.,few,CASSQVGLNRDWEQFF,TGCGCCAGCAGCCAAGTGGGGCTAAACCGGGACTGGGAGCAGTTCTTC
TRBJ1-5,TRBV12-3/TRBV12-4,.,.,CASSPQGFPNQPQHF,TGTGCCAGCAGTCCACAGGGCTTCCCCAATCAGCCCCAGCATTTT